The clone carrying this T cell receptor beta chain was recorded at least ten times. Via MiXCR, TCRdb re-called the 5' RACE reads, giving one row per CDR3 protein. The repertoire holds tens of thousands of distinct CDR3 sequences, 4.3% seen once, with approximately 5.7% in the top ten. The data derive from a study of neurological immune-mediated disorders. Time point denoted: longitudinal time-point 3. Germline V gene data show CDR1 as DFQATT and CDR2 as SNEGSKA (reference sequence). This CDR3 has 16 amino acids. With 6 bases clipped from V and 0 bases from J, the junction kept 11 bases outside the gene matches.

The clonotype comes from a woman aged 55-70 years with multiple sclerosis. Material: PBMCs. The chain combines TRBV20-1 with TRBJ1-3; 7 bases match TRBD1. CDR3 coding DNA: TGCAGTGCAGAGAGCGACAGGGTCCTCTCTGGAAACACCATATATTTT. Its translation: CSAESDRVLSGNTIYF.